This TCR beta chain derives from a study of early T cells in non-severe SARS-CoV-2 infection. Study as a whole: Sequenced material consisted of bulk RNA (from unsorted whole blood), and chains were unpaired.

Unique molecular identifiers were added to individual cDNA molecules. TCRdb used MiXCR to reprocess the 5' RACE reads, holding one entry per CDR3 protein. This table has over 90,000 distinct CDR3 sequences, under 15% appearing once. Study-wide points: Using VDJdb, the matching emphasized anti-spike CD8 responses while missing private and CD4 specificities.

This clonotype has ten or more counts. Its specificity is not known. CDR3 size: 15 residues. The germline V gene encodes CDR1 MNHEY and CDR2 SVGAGI. Losses at the gene ends were 6 bases for V and 7 bases for J; bases not matched to a gene: 6. The clonotype comes from an adult who was a healthcare worker with PCR-confirmed SARS-CoV-2 infection or an uninfected control (not recorded which). The material sequenced was whole blood. The chain has TRBV6-5 and TRBJ2-5, with TRBD2 identical over 15 bases. CDR3 nucleotides: TGTGCCAGCAGCCACGGGACTAGCGGGAGGAGGACCCAGTACTTC. Its protein product is CASSHGTSGRRTQYF.